The TCR beta chain under discussion was sequenced for a study of Ad26.COV2.S vaccination and SARS-CoV-2 variants. Study as a whole: Donor had been placed in the Ad26.COV2.S arm of the COV1001 trial. Each vaccinee took Ad26.COV2.S intramuscularly, once or twice 56 days apart.

Here immunoSEQ multiplex PCR was the method, and the copy in TCRdb shows in-frame clones only, minus some. The profile shows over 400,000 clones, roughly 89% of them singletons. As for this clone: Antigen specificity is unknown.

Treatment reported: roughly 19 received Ad26.COV2.S at low or high dose, single or two shots; a few received placebo; per-sample allocation not given. Sample collection was performed on day 63 after the first vaccine or placebo injection. General study results and limits: The study found higher spike-specific TCR breadth in vaccine than placebo recipients.

The CDR3 consists of 11 residues. Between the trimmed V and J ends, which lost 6 bases and 2 bases, there was a span of 6 bases. Germline V CDR1 and CDR2: SQVTM, ANQGSEA. The TCR was taken from a person between 18 and 60 years old who received the Ad26.COV2.S COVID-19 vaccine or a placebo. The sequencing used peripheral blood, collected in a trial of Ad26.COV2.S vaccine versus placebo. The chain employs TRBV29-1 and TRBJ2-3; no clear D gene. The CDR3 coding sequence is TGCAGCGTGGCCTCCACAGATACGCAGTATTTT. Translated: CSVASTDTQYF.